This is a list of T cell receptor beta chains from one sample in a study of blood T cell repertoires in COVID-19. This table comes from immunoSEQ multiplex PCR, and its TCRdb copy is limited to in-frame clones, with some not included. Of 250,000 to 350,000 clones listed, 86% are singletons. The sequenced sample was peripheral blood. The source of these receptors is a woman in her 30s with active or convalescent COVID-19. CDR3s include the opening cysteine and the closing phenylalanine or tryptophan. The order of the fields is clone size, J gene, V gene, CDR3 protein. Clone size is given for some rows only: seen once, a few or many times, or a class if the clone is expanded.

-,TRBJ2-1,TRBV7-7,CASSQGRDREQFF
-,TRBJ2-7,TRBV7-2,CASRPGSSTGYEQYF
once,TRBJ2-2,TRBV11-3,CASSSGSGFANTGELFF
-,TRBJ1-6,TRBV7-9,CASSLALSGASPLHF
-,TRBJ2-1,TRBV12-5,CASGLGRDNEQFF
once,TRBJ1-3,TRBV7-8,CASSYRGGNTIYF
-,TRBJ2-2,TRBV3-1/TRBV3-2,CASSRGGVGELFF
once,TRBJ2-3,TRBV7-2,CASRKGGSGGTDTQYF
-,TRBJ2-3,TRBV3-1/TRBV3-2,CASSQVRGGTDTQYF
-,TRBJ1-1,TRBV5-8,CASSSAGTAVAFF
-,TRBJ1-2,TRBV4-3,CASSQDYQGNYGYTF
once,TRBJ2-3,TRBV11-2,CASSLGRRDTDTQYF
-,TRBJ1-4,TRBV7-2,CASSLVAGFDEKLFF